This T cell receptor beta chain was captured in a study of T cells in Graves' hyperthyroidism and ophthalmopathy. The ends were cut back, 4 bases at V and 3 bases at J, with 10 bases in the middle. The CDR3 runs to 13 residues. Per germline, CDR1 MNHEY and CDR2 SMNVEV (reference sequence). Regions amplified from RNA transcripts were the TCR beta CDR3 regions. HTBI primers drove first-round RT-PCR of the TCR CDR3. TCRdb used MiXCR to reprocess the multiplex PCR reads, holding one entry per CDR3 protein. The sample has approximately 720,000 distinct CDR3 sequences, roughly a sixth seen once; the top ten hold over 15%. Investigators excluded patients with uncontrolled infection, other autoimmune disease, pregnancy or lactation.

The sequenced sample consisted of blood. The rearrangement links TRBV27 to TRBJ2-7; TRBD2 is a possible D gene (5 bases). The clonotype was recovered from a woman in her fifties or sixties with Graves' hyperthyroidism that later progressed to Graves' ophthalmopathy. For the CDR3, the DNA is TGTGCCAGCAGTTATGAGAGGGACTACGAGCAGTACTTC. It encodes CASSYERDYEQYF.